This is a list of T cell receptor beta chains from one sample in a study of Graves' ophthalmopathy and Graves' hyperthyroidism. TCRdb reprocessed the multiplex PCR reads with MiXCR, giving one entry per CDR3 protein. The profile shows around 660,000 distinct CDR3 sequences, roughly two fifths of them singletons. Material: peripheral blood. These receptors all come from an adult man with Graves' ophthalmopathy. Both conserved end residues are part of each CDR3. A D gene is named only where the DNA matches it firmly. Size is stated for part of the rows, as once, few or many counts, or as a class when the clone is expanded.

TRBD1 TRBJ2-7 TRBV6-4 . CAGSDRTGKTYEQYF TGTGCCGGCAGTGACCGGACAGGGAAGACCTACGAGCAGTACTTC
. TRBJ2-5 TRBV5-6 . CASSYVTGRETQYF TGTGCCAGCAGCTACGTCACAGGGCGAGAGACCCAGTACTTC
TRBD1 TRBJ2-7 TRBV25-1 . CASSASGQGYEQYF TGTGCCAGCAGTGCATCGGGACAGGGTTACGAGCAGTACTTC
. TRBJ2-5 TRBV12-3/TRBV12-4 many CARGTGTFRGETQYF TGTGCCAGGGGGACTGGGACGTTCAGAGGGGAGACCCAGTACTTC
. TRBJ2-2 TRBV10-3 . CAISAGQGPGSCFF .
. TRBJ1-1 TRBV12-3/TRBV12-4 many CASSLGRENTEAFF TGTGCCAGCAGTTTAGGCAGGGAGAACACTGAAGCTTTCTTT
. TRBJ2-6 TRBV15 . CATSSLESGANVLTF TGTGCCACCAGCAGCTTGGAGTCTGGGGCCAACGTCCTGACTTTC
. TRBJ2-2 TRBV13 few CASSQDQGPGELFF TGTGCCAGCAGCCAAGATCAAGGACCCGGGGAGCTGTTTTTT
. TRBJ1-5 TRBV2 many CASRGYSNQPQHF TGTGCCAGCAGAGGGTATAGCAATCAGCCCCAGCATTTT
TRBD2 TRBJ2-7 TRBV7-2 many CASSLEVAGGYEQYF TGTGCCAGCAGCTTAGAGGTAGCGGGGGGGTACGAGCAGTACTTC
TRBD2 TRBJ2-7 TRBV6-6 . CASSFGLAGVEQYF TGTGCCAGCAGTTTCGGACTAGCGGGAGTCGAGCAGTACTTC
. TRBJ2-5 TRBV6-1 many CASSDRGEPGETQYF TGTGCCAGCAGTGATCGAGGGGAACCAGGAGAGACCCAGTACTTC
. TRBJ1-2 TRBV4-1 few CASSQGGRGIRSYGYTF TGCGCCAGCAGCCAAGGAGGGAGGGGGATCCGGAGTTATGGCTACACCTTC